Listed here are 22 T cell receptor beta chains from one sample, sequenced in a study of blood T cell repertoires in COVID-19. Clones were read by immunoSEQ multiplex PCR, and TCRdb kept only the in-frame ones, dropping some. The table has 150,000 to 200,000 clones, about four fifths seen once. The sample taken for sequencing was PBMCs or T cells enriched from blood (not recorded which). The receptors derive from a man aged 60-69 years who had recovered from COVID-19.

This clone appeared a few times. This chain joins TRBV10-2 and TRBJ2-5; TRBD1 matches 10 bases. Trimming removed 10 bases from V and 3 bases from J; junction bases left unmatched: 11. The CDR3 is 15 residues long. Germline CDR1 is WSHSY and CDR2 is SAAADI. CDR3 DNA: TGCGCCACCCATGACAGGGGGCGGGCGGAAGAGACCCAGTACTTC. This encodes CATHDRGRAEETQYF.

This chain connects TRBV7-9 to TRBJ1-5; 7 bases map to TRBD1. There are 14 residues in the CDR3. The V segment lost 5 bases and the J segment 6 bases; nucleotides outside the gene matches: 7. CDR1 is SEHNR and CDR2 is FQNEAQ in the germline V gene (reference sequence). The CDR3 DNA is TGTGCCAGCAGCCCCCGGGACAGTCTTCAGCCCCAGCATTTT. This gives the protein CASSPRDSLQPQHF.

The V call is TRBV5-4, the J call TRBJ1-6, with D perhaps TRBD1 (5 bases). The V end was cut by 2 bases, the J end by 1 base, with 7 bases between. This CDR3 has 15 amino acids. CDR1 SGHNT and CDR2 YYREEE come from the germline V gene (reference sequence). The CDR3, as DNA: TGTGCCAGCAGCTTAGACAGTTCCTATAATTCACCCCTCCACTTT. Its protein is CASSLDSSYNSPLHF.

The CDR3 region has the DNA TGTGCCAGCAGCCAAGATCGCAGGGGGTGGGATACGCAGTATTTT. Protein: CASSQDRRGWDTQYF. This sequence joins TRBV3-1 (or the pseudogene TRBV3-2) and TRBJ2-3, with 7 bases identical to TRBD1. J gave up 6 bases and V 0 bases, and 6 bases lay outside the gene matches. CDR1 is LGHDT and CDR2 is YNNKEL in the germline V gene (reference sequence). CDR3 length: 15 amino acids.

Only one count was recorded for this clone. The genes are TRBV27 and TRBJ2-3; 13 nucleotides match TRBD2. CDR1 is MNHEY, CDR2 SMNVEV, per germline (reference sequence). Trimming at V came to 5 bases and at J to 1 base, leaving 6 bases not matched to a gene. The CDR3 is made up of 17 amino acids. CDR3 sequence: CASSNPGTSGGTDTQYF. CDR3 nucleotide sequence: TGTGCCAGCAGTAACCCGGGGACTAGCGGGGGCACAGATACGCAGTATTTT.

This clone came up once. The V gene is TRBV6-1, the J gene TRBJ2-7, with TRBD2 identical over 12 bases. V was pared by 3 bases and J by 0 bases, with 0 bases of the junction left unmatched. The CDR3 consists of 15 residues. Germline values: CDR1 MNHNS, CDR2 SASEGT. The CDR3 sequence: CASSEGLAGSYEQYF. In DNA form, the CDR3 reads TGTGCCAGCAGTGAGGGACTAGCGGGCTCCTACGAGCAGTACTTC.

This chain joins TRBV18 and TRBJ1-1; D is perhaps TRBD1 (6 bases). The CDR3 loop spans 15 amino acids. Trimming removed 0 bases from V and 1 base from J, with 9 bases in between. Germline CDR1 is KGHSH and CDR2 is LQKENI. The CDR3 DNA reads as TGTGCCAGCTCACCACCATTAGGGGGGAACACTGAAGCTTTCTTT. It codes for CASSPPLGGNTEAFF.

The rearrangement uses TRBV10-3 and TRBJ2-7, with 11 bases that match TRBD1. V lost 7 bases, J lost 0 bases, and 2 bases stayed unmatched. The CDR3 runs to 14 residues. CDR1 and CDR2 (germline): ENHRY, SYGVKD. DNA for the CDR3: TGTGCCATCATGGGGACAGGGGGCTCCTACGAGCAGTACTTC. Its translation: CAIMGTGGSYEQYF.

The chain links TRBV27 to TRBJ1-1, with no clear D. Trimming removed 3 bases from V and 1 base from J, with 6 bases in between. The CDR3 totals 13 residues. Germline V gives CDR1 MNHEY, CDR2 SMNVEV (reference sequence). CDR3 sequence: CASSLGRNTEAFF. The CDR3 DNA reads as TGTGCCAGCAGTTTGGGCAGGAACACTGAAGCTTTCTTT.

The V gene is TRBV3-1 (or the pseudogene TRBV3-2), the J gene TRBJ2-5, with a weak D call TRBD1 (6 bases). The CDR3 runs 13 residues. CDR1 is LGHDT and CDR2 is YNNKEL in the germline V gene (reference sequence). Trimming removed 4 bases at V and 4 bases at J, with 10 bases between. CDR3 in amino acids: CASSPDRGETQYF. The DNA for the CDR3 is TGTGCCAGCAGCCCGGACAGAGGAGAGACCCAGTACTTC.

This rearrangement joins TRBV27 to TRBJ1-4; no definite D call. CDR3 size: 14 residues. Trimming removed 6 bases from V and 3 bases from J, with 11 bases in between. Germline-derived CDR1 and CDR2 are MNHEY and SMNVEV (reference sequence). The CDR3 here is CASRNGWPNEKLFF. In nucleotides, the CDR3 is TGTGCCAGCAGAAACGGGTGGCCTAATGAAAAACTGTTTTTT.

The chain carries TRBV19 and TRBJ1-1; D is possibly TRBD1 (6 bases). Germline loops: CDR1 LNHDA, CDR2 SQIVND (reference sequence). Trimming took off 6 bases at V and 8 bases at J, with 13 bases between the two ends. CDR3 length: 12 amino acids. CDR3 DNA sequence: TGTGCCAGTAGCGAAACCGGGACAGAAGCTTTCTTT. It translates to CASSETGTEAFF.

This clone was counted once. The chain recombines TRBV14 with TRBJ2-1, with D possibly matching TRBD2 (6 bases). Germline V gene data show CDR1 as SGHDN and CDR2 as FVKESK. The germline V and J ends were trimmed by 4 bases and 0 bases, with 13 bases remaining between them. The CDR3 has 16 amino acids. In DNA form, the CDR3 reads TGTGCCAGCAGCCTATCGGGAGTAAGCTCCTACAATGAGCAGTTCTTC. Protein product: CASSLSGVSSYNEQFF.

This clone is a singleton in its sample. This sequence joins TRBV4-1 and TRBJ2-7; 14 bases map to TRBD2. Per germline, CDR1 MGHRA and CDR2 YSYEKL. The CDR3 spans 17 residues. Unmatched junction bases numbered 8, after V lost 1 base and J lost 6 bases. The CDR3 here is CASSQAEGLAGATEQYF. The DNA of the CDR3 is TGCGCCAGCAGCCAAGCCGAGGGACTAGCGGGAGCCACCGAGCAGTACTTC.

The chain combines TRBV4-1 with TRBJ1-6, with D unresolved. CDR3 length equals 16 residues. The V gene's germline CDR1 is MGHRA and CDR2 YSYEKL. Trimming left V 3 bases short and J 5 bases short, with 14 bases between. The CDR3 protein is CASSQALRGDNSPLHF. CDR3 DNA: TGCGCCAGCAGCCAGGCCCTGCGGGGAGATAATTCACCCCTCCACTTT.

This sequence joins TRBV5-1 and TRBJ2-2; maybe TRBD2 (6 bases). CDR1 SGHRS and CDR2 YFSETQ come from the germline V gene. This CDR3 has 15 residues. The V gene lost 4 bases and the J gene lost 6 bases, with 16 bases spanning the gap. CDR3 bases: TGCGCCAGCAGCCTTGTGGGGGGTTCCGCCGGGGAGCTGTTTTTT. Protein sequence: CASSLVGGSAGELFF.

CDR3 nucleotide sequence: TGTGCCAGCAGCGTAGCTCTGGGACAGGGCTACAATGAGCAGTTCTTC. Its translation is CASSVALGQGYNEQFF. V gene TRBV9 combines with J gene TRBJ2-1; 9 positions match TRBD1. The CDR3 consists of 16 residues. Trimming removed 0 bases from V and 3 bases from J; junction bases left unmatched: 4. The germline CDR1 and CDR2 sequences are SGDLS and YYNGEE.

This chain joins TRBV3-1 (or the pseudogene TRBV3-2) and TRBJ1-2, with 7 bases fitting TRBD1. This CDR3 is built from 13 residues. Germline-derived CDR1 and CDR2 are LGHDT and YNNKEL (reference sequence). V was pared by 5 bases and J by 10 bases, with 10 bases of the junction left unmatched. CDR3 protein: CASSGDRDPNYTF. The CDR3 DNA sequence: TGTGCCAGCAGCGGAGACAGGGACCCTAACTACACCTTC.

The V and J genes are TRBV2 and TRBJ2-3, with a possible D match to TRBD1 (6 bases). The CDR3 is made up of 16 amino acids. V lost 2 bases, J lost 1 base, and 13 bases lay in between. From germline, CDR1 is SNHLY and CDR2 FYNNEI. The CDR3 region has the DNA TGTGCCAGCAGTGAAATTGGGACACTACGCACAGATACGCAGTATTTT. Encoded protein: CASSEIGTLRTDTQYF.

J is TRBJ2-1 and V is TRBV7-6; 12 nucleotides agree with TRBD2. After removal of 5 bases from V and 5 bases from J, the junction contained 7 bases not matched to a gene. CDR3 length equals 16 residues. Germline V CDR1 and CDR2: SGHVS, FNYEAQ. The CDR3 nucleotides are TGTGCCAGCAGCCCTAGTAGGACTAGCGGGAACAATGAGCAGTTCTTC. This encodes CASSPSRTSGNNEQFF.

This rearrangement joins TRBV4-1 to TRBJ1-5, with a tentative D call TRBD1 (5 bases). The V and J ends lost 0 bases and 7 bases respectively, with 16 bases between them. Germline V CDR1 and CDR2: MGHRA, YSYEKL. This CDR3 contains 16 residues. CDR3 nucleotides: TGCGCCAGCAGCCAAGATTGGCAGGGTGAGAGGCAGCCCCAGCATTTT. Translating gives CASSQDWQGERQPQHF.

This chain connects TRBV30 to TRBJ1-2; D not certain. V was cut by 5 bases and J by 4 bases, with 14 bases left in between. Germline values: CDR1 GTSNPN, CDR2 SVGIG (reference sequence). The CDR3 covers 13 residues. CDR3 amino acids: CAWDPRAIYGYTF. The CDR3, as DNA: TGTGCCTGGGACCCTCGAGCAATCTATGGCTACACCTTC.